These T cell receptor beta chains were read from a single sample in a study of T cells in Graves' hyperthyroidism and ophthalmopathy. TCRdb re-called the multiplex PCR reads through MiXCR, storing one row per CDR3 protein. The sample shows about 600,000 distinct CDR3 sequences, about a sixth of them seen only once. Sequencing was performed on blood. The receptors originated from a woman between 40 and 55 years old with Graves' ophthalmopathy. Each CDR3 is given with its conserved first and last residue. A D gene is named only where the DNA matches it firmly. The size entry is marked missing in some rows and otherwise reads once, few, many or a size class.

TRBJ1-5,TRBV7-2,few,-,15,TGTGCCAGCAGCACAGCACGAGGGGCCAATCAGCCCCAGCATTTT,CASSTARGANQPQHF
TRBJ2-2,TRBV5-5,few,TRBD1,17,TGTGCCAGCAGCTTAAAATCCGGGACAGCGAACACCGGGGAGCTGTTTTTT,CASSLKSGTANTGELFF
TRBJ2-6,TRBV5-1,-,TRBD1,18,TGCGCCAGCAGTACCCACAGGGGGCAGCCCTCTGGGGCCAACGTCCTGACTTTC,CASSTHRGQPSGANVLTF
TRBJ1-4,TRBV18,-,-,15,TGTGCCAGCTCACCAAATGGTTTAGCCTCGGAAAAACTGTTTTTT,CASSPNGLASEKLFF
TRBJ1-2,TRBV3-1,-,TRBD1,17,TGTGCCAGCAGCCAAGATGGAGCAGGGGGGGGATATGACGGCTACACCTTC,CASSQDGAGGGYDGYTF
TRBJ2-1,TRBV2,-,-,15,TGTGCCAGCAGTGAAGCTGGGGGCGCCTACAATGAGCAGTTCTTC,CASSEAGGAYNEQFF
TRBJ1-2,TRBV9,few,-,15,TGTGCCAGCAGCGTAGGAACAGACAGGAACTATGGCTACACCTTC,CASSVGTDRNYGYTF
TRBJ1-5,TRBV6-1,many,TRBD1,17,TGTGCCAGCAGTGAATATTTAGGAACAGGGGGTCGTCAGCCCCAGCATTTT,CASSEYLGTGGRQPQHF
TRBJ1-2,TRBV5-1,-,TRBD1,14,TGCGCCAGCAGCGCGGGACAGGGTTTCTATGGCTACACCTTC,CASSAGQGFYGYTF
TRBJ2-3,TRBV12-3/TRBV12-4,many,-,15,TGTGCCAGCAGTTTTGCGGGATACGCTACAGATACGCAGTATTTT,CASSFAGYATDTQYF
TRBJ1-4,TRBV2,few,-,14,TGTGCCAGCAGTGAATTAGGGTTTGGGGAAAAACTGTTTTTT,CASSELGFGEKLFF
TRBJ2-1,TRBV18,-,TRBD2,16,TGTGCCAGCTCACCGGCCCTAGCGGGAGGAGTGAATGAGCAGTTCTTC,CASSPALAGGVNEQFF
TRBJ1-2,TRBV3-1,-,TRBD1,16,TGTGCCAGCAGTCAAAATCAACCCGGGACAGCTTATGGCTACACCTTC,CASSQNQPGTAYGYTF
TRBJ2-7,TRBV30,-,TRBD1,14,TGTGCCTGGAGTGACTTGGGACAGTTAAGCGGGCAGTACTTC,CAWSDLGQLSGQYF
TRBJ2-1,TRBV4-1,few,-,15,TGCGCCAGCAGCCAGCGGATAAGCTCCTACAATGAGCAGTTCTTC,CASSQRISSYNEQFF
TRBJ1-2,TRBV18,few,-,15,TGTGCCAGCTCACCAGGGGAGGACACCAACTATGGCTACACCTTC,CASSPGEDTNYGYTF
TRBJ1-5,TRBV6-5,-,TRBD1,19,TGTGCCAGCAGTTACCCAGGGGGGTATAGGGCGATTGTCAATCAGCCCCAGCATTTT,CASSYPGGYRAIVNQPQHF
TRBJ1-1,TRBV11-2,many,-,15,TGTGCCAGCAGCTTAGTCGAGGGAAGTGGCACTGAAGCTTTCTTT,CASSLVEGSGTEAFF
TRBJ2-2,TRBV7-8,many,-,15,TGTGCCAGCAGCTTAGTTGGGGTGAACACCGGGGAGCTGTTTTTT,CASSLVGVNTGELFF
TRBJ1-5,TRBV20-1,many,-,13,TGCAGTGCTATCAGGGGAGATTGGCAGCCCCAGCATTTT,CSAIRGDWQPQHF
TRBJ1-1,TRBV11-1,many,-,15,TGTGCCAGCAGCAGGACCCCAAGAGGGAACACTGAAGCTTTCTTT,CASSRTPRGNTEAFF
TRBJ2-3,TRBV12-3/TRBV12-4,many,TRBD2,18,TGTGCCAGCAGTTTATCTAGCGGGGGGGCCGTGCAACCAGATACGCAGTATTTT,CASSLSSGGAVQPDTQYF
TRBJ2-1,TRBV6-2/TRBV6-3,-,-,14,TGTGCCAGCCGTTTGGGTGCGGGATCGAGGGTTCGGTTCTTC,CASRLGAGSRVRFF
TRBJ1-1,TRBV20-1,many,TRBD1,18,TGCAGTGCTAGTTTCCCACCGGGACAGGGGGTAAAAAACACTGAAGCTTTCTTT,CSASFPPGQGVKNTEAFF
TRBJ2-3,TRBV5-8,few,-,17,TGTGCCAGCAGCCCCCGTTTTGGGGGACAACCTGGTAATACGCAGTATTTT,CASSPRFGGQPGNTQYF
TRBJ2-2,TRBV7-9,-,-,16,TGTGCCAGTCATCCTATTGGGACATCGAACACCGGGGAGCTGTTTTTT,CASHPIGTSNTGELFF
TRBJ2-1,TRBV7-3,-,-,16,TGTGCCAGCAGTCAGGGGGGTAGCGGAACTTACAATGAGCAGTTCTTC,CASSQGGSGTYNEQFF
TRBJ2-1,TRBV11-2,many,-,15,TGTGCCAGCAGCTTAAGCGGCGGGGACTACAATGAGCAGTTCTTC,CASSLSGGDYNEQFF
TRBJ1-1,TRBV2,many,TRBD1,15,TGTGCCAGCAGGGCGGGACAGCCTATGAACACTGAAGCTTTCTTT,CASRAGQPMNTEAFF
TRBJ1-1,TRBV11-2,few,-,16,TGTGCCAGCAGCTCATACCCGACAGAAGGGAACACTGAAGCTTTCTTT,CASSSYPTEGNTEAFF
TRBJ1-2,TRBV30,many,-,14,TGTGCCTGGAGTGGCGGGACCGGGCCTTATGGCTACACCTTC,CAWSGGTGPYGYTF
TRBJ2-1,TRBV27,-,-,14,TGTGCCAGCAGTTTATCGGCGCGGGTCAATGAGCAGTTCTTC,CASSLSARVNEQFF
TRBJ2-1,TRBV13,-,-,14,TGTGCCAGCAGCTTCCTCCATCAGCGGGTGGAGCAGTTCTTC,CASSFLHQRVEQFF
TRBJ2-3,TRBV28,many,TRBD2,17,TGTGCCAGCAATAGCGGGAGGGCCGTGGGAAGCACAGATACGCAGTATTTT,CASNSGRAVGSTDTQYF
TRBJ2-1,TRBV7-3,few,TRBD2,13,TGTGCCAGCAGCTTGACTAGCGGGGGGCAGGAGTTCTTC,CASSLTSGGQEFF
TRBJ1-3,TRBV28,few,-,18,TGTGCCAGCAGCGACCCCCGGGGACCGAAAGGGTCGGGAAACACCATATATTTT,CASSDPRGPKGSGNTIYF
TRBJ1-5,TRBV12-3/TRBV12-4,many,TRBD1,15,TGTGCCAGCAGTTCCCGACAGGGGGCGATTTTTCCCCAGCATTTT,CASSSRQGAIFPQHF
TRBJ2-1,TRBV5-6,few,-,17,TGTGCCAGCAGCTTGGCCCAGAACGGTGCAAAGGTACATGAGCAGTTCTTC,CASSLAQNGAKVHEQFF
TRBJ2-3,TRBV5-1,many,-,15,TGCGCCAGCAGCTTGGGGGGAGATGTGACAGATACGCAGTATTTT,CASSLGGDVTDTQYF
TRBJ1-4,TRBV18,-,-,14,TGTGCCAGCTCACCTAATTTGGACAGATTTGAACTGTTTTTT,CASSPNLDRFELFF
TRBJ2-7,TRBV20-1,-,-,14,TGCAGTGCTATCCGCGGGACAGCCCCCTACGAGCAGTACTTC,CSAIRGTAPYEQYF
TRBJ2-2,TRBV5-6,few,-,17,TGTGCCAGCAGCTTAACGGGAGCCGTCCTGAACACCGGGGAGCTGTTTTTT,CASSLTGAVLNTGELFF
TRBJ2-2,TRBV5-1,many,-,17,TGCGCCAGCAGCTTTTTGGGCAGCGCAGCGGGTGCCGGGGAGCTGTTTTTT,CASSFLGSAAGAGELFF
TRBJ1-1,TRBV6-6,many,-,13,TGTGCCAGCAGTTACTCGAAGGGTACTGAAGCTTTCTTT,CASSYSKGTEAFF
TRBJ2-1,TRBV25-1,-,-,13,TGTGCCAGCAGTGACTCCTACTCCAATGAGCAGTTCTTC,CASSDSYSNEQFF
TRBJ2-7,TRBV20-1,-,TRBD2,14,TGCAGTGCTACTGGACTAGCGGGACAATACGAGCAGTACTTC,CSATGLAGQYEQYF
TRBJ1-1,TRBV20-1,many,-,12,TGCAGTGCTTTCAGGGGGAACACTGAAGCTTTCTTT,CSAFRGNTEAFF
TRBJ2-1,TRBV11-2,many,-,14,TGTGCCAGCAGCTTAGCCTATACCTACAATGAGCAGTTCTTC,CASSLAYTYNEQFF
TRBJ2-7,TRBV11-2,once,TRBD2,15,TGTGCCAGCAGCCTAGCGGGGGGCCATTCCTACGAGCAGTACTTC,CASSLAGGHSYEQYF
TRBJ2-2,TRBV12-3/TRBV12-4,few,TRBD2,16,TGTGCCAGCAGTTTGACTAGCCCCGCTAGGACCGGGGAGCTGTTTTTT,CASSLTSPARTGELFF